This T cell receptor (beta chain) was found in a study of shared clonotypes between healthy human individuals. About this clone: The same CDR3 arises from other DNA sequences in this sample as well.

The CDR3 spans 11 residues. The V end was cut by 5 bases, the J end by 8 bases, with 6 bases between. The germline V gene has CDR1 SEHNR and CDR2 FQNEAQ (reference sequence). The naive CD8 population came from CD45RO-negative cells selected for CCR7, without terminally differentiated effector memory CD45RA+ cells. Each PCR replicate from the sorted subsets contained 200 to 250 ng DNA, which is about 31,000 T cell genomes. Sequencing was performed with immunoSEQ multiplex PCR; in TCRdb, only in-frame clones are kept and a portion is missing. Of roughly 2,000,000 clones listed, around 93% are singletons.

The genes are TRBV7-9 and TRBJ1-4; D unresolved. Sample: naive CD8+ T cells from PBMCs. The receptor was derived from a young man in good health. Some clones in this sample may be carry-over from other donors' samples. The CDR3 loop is CASSSREKLFF. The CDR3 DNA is TGTGCCAGCAGCAGCAGGGAAAAACTGTTTTTT.